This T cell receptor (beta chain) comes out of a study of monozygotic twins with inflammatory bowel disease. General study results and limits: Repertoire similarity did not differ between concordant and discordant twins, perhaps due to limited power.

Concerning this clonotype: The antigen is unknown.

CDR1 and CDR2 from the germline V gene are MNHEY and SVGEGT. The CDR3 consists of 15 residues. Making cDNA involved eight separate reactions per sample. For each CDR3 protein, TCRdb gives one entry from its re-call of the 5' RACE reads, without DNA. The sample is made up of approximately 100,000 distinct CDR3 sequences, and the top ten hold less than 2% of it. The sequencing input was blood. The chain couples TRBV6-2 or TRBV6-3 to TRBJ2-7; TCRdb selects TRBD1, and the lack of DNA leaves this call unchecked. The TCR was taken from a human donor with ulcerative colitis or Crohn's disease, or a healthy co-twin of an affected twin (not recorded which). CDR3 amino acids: CASSSQFRVVYEQYF.